This T cell receptor (beta chain) appears in the sequencing data of a study of blood T cell repertoires in COVID-19. Across the whole study: Researchers got acute and convalescent COVID-19 samples from the United States, Italy and Spain. Sources were T cells, B-cell-depleted T cells, or PBMCs; the material itself was cDNA or gDNA.

In the original workflow: Estimates of nucleated cell counts were drawn from the amplification of reference gene primers. Libraries were prepared by immunoSEQ multiplex PCR; TCRdb keeps only in-frame clonotypes and omits some of them. The V and J calls and the clone size are those of that table, but D and trimming were determined from the DNA. This sample yields 150,000 to 200,000 clones, of which under 90% are seen a single time; about 20% belongs to the top ten. The sample taken for sequencing was peripheral blood. This sequence was found in a person aged 65 to 85 with COVID-19, enrolled during active disease.

The CDR3: CASRPPGAESYNEQFF. The CDR3 coding sequence is TGTGCCAGTAGGCCGCCTGGGGCAGAGTCCTACAATGAGCAGTTCTTC. The chain is built from TRBV19 and TRBJ2-1; D might be TRBD1 (5 bases). V was pared by 6 bases and J by 1 base, with 16 bases between. Germline V lookup: CDR1 LNHDA, CDR2 SQIVND (reference sequence). This CDR3 region has 16 residues. The full variable domain, rest sourced from reference TRBV19 and TRBJ2-1, is DGGITQSPKYLFRKEGQNVTLSCEQNLNHDAMYWYRQDPGQGLRLIYYSQIVNDFQKGDIAEGYSVSREKKESFPLTVTSAQKNPTAFYLCASRPPGAESYNEQFFGPGTRLTVL.